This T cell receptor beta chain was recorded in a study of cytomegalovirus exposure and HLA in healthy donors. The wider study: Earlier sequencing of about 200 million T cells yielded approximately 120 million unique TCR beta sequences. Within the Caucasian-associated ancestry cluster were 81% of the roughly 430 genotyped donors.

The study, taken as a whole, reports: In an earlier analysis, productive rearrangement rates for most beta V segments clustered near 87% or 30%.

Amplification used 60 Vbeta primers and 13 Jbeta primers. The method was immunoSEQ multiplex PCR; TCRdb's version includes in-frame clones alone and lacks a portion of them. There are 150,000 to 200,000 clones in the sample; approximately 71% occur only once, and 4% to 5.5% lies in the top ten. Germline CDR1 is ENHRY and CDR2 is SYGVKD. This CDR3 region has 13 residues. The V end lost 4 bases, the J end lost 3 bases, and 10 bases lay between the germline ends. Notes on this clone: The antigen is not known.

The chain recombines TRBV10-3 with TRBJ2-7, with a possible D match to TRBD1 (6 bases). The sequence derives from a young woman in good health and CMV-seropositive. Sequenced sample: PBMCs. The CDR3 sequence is CAISAQGGYEQYF. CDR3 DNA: TGTGCCATCAGTGCACAAGGGGGCTACGAGCAGTACTTC.